This T cell receptor (beta chain) is drawn from a study of blood T cell repertoires in COVID-19. In the study overall: Acute-phase and convalescent COVID-19 samples originated in the United States, Italy and Spain. PBMCs, B-cell-depleted T cells, or T cells provided the cDNA or gDNA that made up the material.

CDR1 is SGHVS, CDR2 FQNEAQ, per germline. The CDR3 is 14 amino acids. Trimming pared 7 bases from V and 0 bases from J, leaving 12 bases between. Original processing notes: Counts of nucleated cells, estimated from reference gene primer amplification, were obtained. Repertoires were generated with immunoSEQ multiplex PCR, while TCRdb's copy carries only in-frame clones and drops some. That table supplies the V and J calls and clone size; D and trimming were determined from the DNA. The top ten hold roughly 10% of the sample, which has about 140,000 clones, around 83% seen once. The receptor was isolated from a man in his sixties with active or convalescent COVID-19. The material sequenced was peripheral blood. The chain employs TRBV7-8 and TRBJ1-1, with D possibly TRBD1 on 5 matching bases. The CDR3 loop is CASTLKDMNTEAFF. Written as DNA, the CDR3 is TGTGCCAGCACCCTTAAGGACATGAACACTGAAGCTTTCTTT.